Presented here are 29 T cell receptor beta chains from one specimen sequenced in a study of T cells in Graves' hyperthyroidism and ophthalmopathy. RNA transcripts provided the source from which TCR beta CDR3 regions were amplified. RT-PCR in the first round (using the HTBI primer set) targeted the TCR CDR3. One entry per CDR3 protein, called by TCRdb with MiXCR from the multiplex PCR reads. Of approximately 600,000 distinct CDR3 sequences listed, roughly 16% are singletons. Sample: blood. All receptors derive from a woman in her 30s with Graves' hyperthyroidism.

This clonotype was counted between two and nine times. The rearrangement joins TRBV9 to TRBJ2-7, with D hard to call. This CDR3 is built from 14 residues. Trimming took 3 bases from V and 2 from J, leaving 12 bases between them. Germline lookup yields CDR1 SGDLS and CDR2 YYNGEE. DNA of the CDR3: TGTGCCAGCAGCGCTCGGACGGATACCTACGAGCAGTACTTC. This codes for CASSARTDTYEQYF.

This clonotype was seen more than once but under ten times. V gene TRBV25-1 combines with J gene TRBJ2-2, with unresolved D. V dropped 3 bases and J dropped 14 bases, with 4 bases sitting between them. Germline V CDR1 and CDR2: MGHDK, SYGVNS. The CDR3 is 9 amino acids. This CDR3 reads CASSESLFF. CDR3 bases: TGTGCCAGCAGTGAGAGTCTGTTTTTT.

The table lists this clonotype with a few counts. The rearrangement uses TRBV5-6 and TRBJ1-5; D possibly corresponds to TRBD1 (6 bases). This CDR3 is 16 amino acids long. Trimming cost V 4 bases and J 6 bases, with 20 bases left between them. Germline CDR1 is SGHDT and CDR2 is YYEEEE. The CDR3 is CASSLYRDRFTQPQHF. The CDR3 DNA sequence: TGTGCCAGCAGCCTTTACAGGGATCGGTTCACTCAGCCCCAGCATTTT.

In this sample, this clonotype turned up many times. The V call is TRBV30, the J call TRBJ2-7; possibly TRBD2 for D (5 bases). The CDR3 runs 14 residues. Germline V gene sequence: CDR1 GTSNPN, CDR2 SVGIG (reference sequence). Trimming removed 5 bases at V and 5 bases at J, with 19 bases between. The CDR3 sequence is CAWEAGVSLDEQYF. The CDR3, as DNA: TGTGCCTGGGAAGCCGGGGTTTCCCTAGACGAGCAGTACTTC.

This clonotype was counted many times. The CDR3 DNA sequence: TGTGCCAGCAGTTTTTCGGACAGGAGAGGGGATACGCAGTATTTT. Residues: CASSFSDRRGDTQYF. The chain uses TRBV28 and TRBJ2-3, with 7 bases identical to TRBD1. This CDR3 comprises 15 residues. The V segment lost 3 bases and the J segment 6 bases; nucleotides outside the gene matches: 9. Per germline, CDR1 MDHEN and CDR2 SYDVKM.

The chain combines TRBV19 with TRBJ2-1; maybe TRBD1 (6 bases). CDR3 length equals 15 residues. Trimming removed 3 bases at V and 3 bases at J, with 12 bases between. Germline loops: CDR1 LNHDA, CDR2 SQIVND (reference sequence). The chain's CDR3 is CASSIGQGYYNEQFF. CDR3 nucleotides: TGTGCCAGTAGTATCGGGCAGGGGTACTACAATGAGCAGTTCTTC.

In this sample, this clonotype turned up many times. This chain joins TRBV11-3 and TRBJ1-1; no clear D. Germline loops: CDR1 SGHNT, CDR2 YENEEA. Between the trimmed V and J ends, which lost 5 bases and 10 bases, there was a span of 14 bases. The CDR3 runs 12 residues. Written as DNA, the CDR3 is TGTGCCAGCAGCCCCACTGACGTTCGAGCTTTCTTT. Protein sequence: CASSPTDVRAFF.

CDR3 nucleotides: TGCAGTGCTAGGGGGAGGGAGGGCAATGAGCAGTTCTTC. Translated, it gives CSARGREGNEQFF. This chain joins TRBV20-1 and TRBJ2-1; 7 bases agree with TRBD2. Germline trimming cut 3 bases from V and 6 bases from J; bases unmatched to any gene: 5. The germline V gene has CDR1 DFQATT and CDR2 SNEGSKA (reference sequence). The CDR3 consists of 13 residues.

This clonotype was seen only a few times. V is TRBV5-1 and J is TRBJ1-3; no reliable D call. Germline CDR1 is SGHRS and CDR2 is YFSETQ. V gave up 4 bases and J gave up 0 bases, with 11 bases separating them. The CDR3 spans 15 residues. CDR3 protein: CASSGDGTSGNTIYF. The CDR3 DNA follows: TGCGCCAGCAGCGGAGACGGTACCTCTGGAAACACCATATATTTT.

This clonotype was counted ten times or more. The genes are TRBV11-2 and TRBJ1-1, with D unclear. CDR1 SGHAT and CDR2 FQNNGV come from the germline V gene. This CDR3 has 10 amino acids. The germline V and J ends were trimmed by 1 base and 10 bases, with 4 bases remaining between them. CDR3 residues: CASSLVIAFF. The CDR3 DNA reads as TGTGCCAGCAGCTTAGTCATAGCTTTCTTT.

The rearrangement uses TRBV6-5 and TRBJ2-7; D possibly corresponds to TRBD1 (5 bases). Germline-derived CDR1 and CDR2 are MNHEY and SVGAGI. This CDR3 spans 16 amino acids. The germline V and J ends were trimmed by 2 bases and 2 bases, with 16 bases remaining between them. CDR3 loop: CASSYAGAYVPYEQYF. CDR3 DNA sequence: TGTGCCAGCAGTTACGCTGGGGCCTACGTCCCCTACGAGCAGTACTTC.

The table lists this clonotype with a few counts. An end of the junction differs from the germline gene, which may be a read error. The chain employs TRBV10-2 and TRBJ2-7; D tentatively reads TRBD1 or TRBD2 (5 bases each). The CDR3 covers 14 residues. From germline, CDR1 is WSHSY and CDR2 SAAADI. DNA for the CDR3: TGCGCCAGCGGTGATGGGACCGAACCCTACGAGCAGTACTTC. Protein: CASGDGTEPYEQYF.

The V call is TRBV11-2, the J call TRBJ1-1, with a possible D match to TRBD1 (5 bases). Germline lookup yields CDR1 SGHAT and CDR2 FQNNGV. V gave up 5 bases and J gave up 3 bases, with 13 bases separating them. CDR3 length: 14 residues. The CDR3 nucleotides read TGTGCCAGCAGCCATTCTGCAGGGTACACTGAAGCTTTCTTT. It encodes CASSHSAGYTEAFF.

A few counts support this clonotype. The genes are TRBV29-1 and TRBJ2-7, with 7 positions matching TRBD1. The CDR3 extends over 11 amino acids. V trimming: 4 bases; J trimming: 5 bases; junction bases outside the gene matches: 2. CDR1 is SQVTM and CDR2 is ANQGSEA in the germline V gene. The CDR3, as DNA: TGCAGCGTTGGACAGGGCGACGAGCAGTACTTC. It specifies CSVGQGDEQYF.

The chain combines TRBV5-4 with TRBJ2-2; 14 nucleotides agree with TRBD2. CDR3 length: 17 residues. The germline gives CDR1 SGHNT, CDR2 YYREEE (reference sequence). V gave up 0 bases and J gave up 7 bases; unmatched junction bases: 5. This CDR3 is CASSLGGLAGVVGELFF. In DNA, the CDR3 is TGTGCCAGCAGCTTGGGGGGACTAGCGGGAGTAGTCGGGGAGCTGTTTTTT.

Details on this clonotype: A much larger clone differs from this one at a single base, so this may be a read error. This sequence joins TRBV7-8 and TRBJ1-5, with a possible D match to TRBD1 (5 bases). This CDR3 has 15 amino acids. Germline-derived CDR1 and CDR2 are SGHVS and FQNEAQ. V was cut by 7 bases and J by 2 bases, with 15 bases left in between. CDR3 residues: CASNRNRMGNQPQHF. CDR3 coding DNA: TGTGCCAGCAATCGGAACAGGATGGGCAATCAGCCCCAGCATTTT.

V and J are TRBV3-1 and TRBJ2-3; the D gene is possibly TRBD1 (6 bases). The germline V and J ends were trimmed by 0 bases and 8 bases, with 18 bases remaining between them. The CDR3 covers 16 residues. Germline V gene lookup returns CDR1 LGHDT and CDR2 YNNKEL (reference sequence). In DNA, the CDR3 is TGTGCCAGCAGCCAAGACCCCTGGAACAGGGCAGGTACGCAGTATTTT. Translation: CASSQDPWNRAGTQYF.

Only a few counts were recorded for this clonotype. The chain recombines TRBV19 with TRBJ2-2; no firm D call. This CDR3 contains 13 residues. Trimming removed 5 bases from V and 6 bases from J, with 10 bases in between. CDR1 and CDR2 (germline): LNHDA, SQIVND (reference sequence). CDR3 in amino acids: CASSLTSPGELFF. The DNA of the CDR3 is TGTGCCAGTAGTCTGACAAGCCCCGGGGAGCTGTTTTTT.

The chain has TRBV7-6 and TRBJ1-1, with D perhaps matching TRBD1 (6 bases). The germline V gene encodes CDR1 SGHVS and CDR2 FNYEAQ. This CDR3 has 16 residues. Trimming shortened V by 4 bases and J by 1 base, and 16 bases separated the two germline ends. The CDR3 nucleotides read TGTGCCAGCAGCTCGGGACAACAAAGAACGAACACTGAAGCTTTCTTT. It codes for CASSSGQQRTNTEAFF. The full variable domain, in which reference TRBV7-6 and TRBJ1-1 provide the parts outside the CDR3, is GAGVSQSPRYKVTKRGQDVALRCDPISGHVSLYWYRQALGQGPEFLTYFNYEAQQDKSGLPNDRFSAERPEGSISTLTIQRTEQRDSAMYRCASSSGQQRTNTEAFFGQGTRLTVV.

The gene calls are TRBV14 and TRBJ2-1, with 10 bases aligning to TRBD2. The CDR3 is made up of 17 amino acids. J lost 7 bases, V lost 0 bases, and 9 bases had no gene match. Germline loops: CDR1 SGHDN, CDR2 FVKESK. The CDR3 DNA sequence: TGTGCCAGCAGCCAAGACGGTTCTAGCGGGAGAAGGAATGAGCAGTTCTTC. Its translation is CASSQDGSSGRRNEQFF.

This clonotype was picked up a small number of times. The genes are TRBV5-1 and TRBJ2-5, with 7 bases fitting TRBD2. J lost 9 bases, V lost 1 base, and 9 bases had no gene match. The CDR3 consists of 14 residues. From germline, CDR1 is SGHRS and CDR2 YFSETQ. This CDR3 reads CASSLTGGGHPQYF. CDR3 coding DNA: TGCGCCAGCAGCTTGACGGGGGGTGGACACCCCCAGTACTTC.

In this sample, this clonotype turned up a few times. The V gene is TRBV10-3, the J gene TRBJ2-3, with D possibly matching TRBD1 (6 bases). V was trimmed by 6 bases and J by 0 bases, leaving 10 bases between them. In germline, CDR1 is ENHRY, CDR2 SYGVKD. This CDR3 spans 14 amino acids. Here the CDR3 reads CAIRDSLSTDTQYF. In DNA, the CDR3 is TGTGCCATCAGGGACAGCCTCAGCACAGATACGCAGTATTTT.

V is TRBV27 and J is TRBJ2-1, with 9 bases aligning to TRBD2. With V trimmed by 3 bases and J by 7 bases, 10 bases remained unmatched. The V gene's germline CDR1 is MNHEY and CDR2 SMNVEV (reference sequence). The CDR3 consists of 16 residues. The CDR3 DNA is TGTGCCAGCAGTTTCGGCGGGAGGGCCAGGATGAATGAGCAGTTCTTC. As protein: CASSFGGRARMNEQFF.

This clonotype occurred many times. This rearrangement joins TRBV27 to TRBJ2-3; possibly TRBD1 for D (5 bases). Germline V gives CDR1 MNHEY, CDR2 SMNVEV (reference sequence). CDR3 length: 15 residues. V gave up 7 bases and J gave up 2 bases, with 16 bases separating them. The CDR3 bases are TGTGCCAGCACCCCCCGGACACCGCACACAGATACGCAGTATTTT. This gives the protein CASTPRTPHTDTQYF.

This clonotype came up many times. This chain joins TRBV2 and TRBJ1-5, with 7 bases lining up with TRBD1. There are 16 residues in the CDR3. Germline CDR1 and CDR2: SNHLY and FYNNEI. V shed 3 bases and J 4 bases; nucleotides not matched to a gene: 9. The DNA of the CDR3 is TGTGCCAGCAGTGAGAGGGGACAGACCTGGAATCAGCCCCAGCATTTT. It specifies CASSERGQTWNQPQHF.

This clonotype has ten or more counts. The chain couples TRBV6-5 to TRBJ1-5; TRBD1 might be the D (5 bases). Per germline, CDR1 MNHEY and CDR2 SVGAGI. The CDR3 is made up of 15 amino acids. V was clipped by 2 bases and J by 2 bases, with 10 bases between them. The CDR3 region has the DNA TGTGCCAGCAGTTACAAGCAGGGCGGCAATCAGCCCCAGCATTTT. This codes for CASSYKQGGNQPQHF.

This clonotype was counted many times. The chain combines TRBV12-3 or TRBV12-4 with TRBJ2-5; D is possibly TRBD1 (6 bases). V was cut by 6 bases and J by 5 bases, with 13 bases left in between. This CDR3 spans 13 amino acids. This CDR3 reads CASSRGHWETQYF. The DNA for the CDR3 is TGTGCCAGCAGCCGGGGACACTGGGAGACCCAGTACTTC.

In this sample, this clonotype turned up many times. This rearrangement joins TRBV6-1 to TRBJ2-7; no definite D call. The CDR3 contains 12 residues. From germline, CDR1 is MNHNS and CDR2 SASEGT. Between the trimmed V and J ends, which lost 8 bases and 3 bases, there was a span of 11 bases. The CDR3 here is CASHVRHYEQYF. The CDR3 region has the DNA TGTGCCAGCCACGTCCGGCACTACGAGCAGTACTTC.

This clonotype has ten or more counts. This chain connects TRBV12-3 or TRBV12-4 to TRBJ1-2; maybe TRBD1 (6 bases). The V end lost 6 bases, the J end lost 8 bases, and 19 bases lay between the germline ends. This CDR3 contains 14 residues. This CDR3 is CASRQGQRVGGYTF. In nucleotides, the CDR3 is TGTGCCAGCAGACAAGGACAGAGGGTTGGAGGCTACACCTTC.